The 26 T cell receptor beta chains in this list originate from one sample, sequenced in a study of beta chain features in type 1 diabetes. Whole-study results and caveats: Among patients with Type 1 diabetes, TCRB CDR3s were moderately but significantly shorter in every one of the four CD4+ subsets.

No cognate antigen is known for these TCRs. The investigators reverse transcribed all of the isolated RNA, so they sequenced expressed TCRB transcripts. Some clones are missing from TCRdb's copy, which holds only in-frame ones; the method was immunoSEQ multiplex PCR. The sample holds around 360,000 clones; around 13% are singletons and the top ten take 0.0085% to 0.012%. Specimen: naive CD4+ T cells from blood. The receptors here all came from a woman aged 18-29 years with type 1 diabetes.

The V call is TRBV18, the J call TRBJ1-5; TRBD1 matches at 7 bases. Germline V gene data show CDR1 as KGHSH and CDR2 as LQKENI. Trimming cost V 3 bases and J 6 bases; bases outside gene matches: 5. CDR3 length: 14 amino acids. This CDR3 is CASSPDREGQPQHF. DNA of the CDR3: TGTGCCAGCTCACCTGACAGGGAAGGTCAGCCCCAGCATTTT.

Only a few counts were recorded for this clone. The chain recombines TRBV11-3 with TRBJ2-5; the D gene is possibly TRBD2 (5 bases). From germline, CDR1 is SGHNT and CDR2 YENEEA. Trimming shortened V by 5 bases and J by 0 bases, and 13 bases separated the two germline ends. This CDR3 spans 15 amino acids. This CDR3 reads CASSDMVAYQETQYF. CDR3 coding DNA: TGTGCCAGCAGCGACATGGTAGCGTACCAAGAGACCCAGTACTTC.

This clone has a handful of counts. This chain links TRBV5-6 with TRBJ2-1; TRBD2 is a possible D gene (6 bases). V lost 2 bases to trimming and J lost 3 bases, with 12 bases between them. Germline V lookup: CDR1 SGHDT, CDR2 YYEEEE. The CDR3 runs 15 residues. The CDR3 bases are TGTGCCAGCAGCTTAAATTGGGGGGACTACAATGAGCAGTTCTTC. As protein: CASSLNWGDYNEQFF.

The V gene is TRBV9, the J gene TRBJ2-7, with 8 bases that match TRBD1. Germline loops: CDR1 SGDLS, CDR2 YYNGEE. The CDR3 length is 13 residues. Trimming cost V 4 bases and J 10 bases; bases outside gene matches: 10. CDR3 DNA sequence: TGTGCCAGCAGCCCCAGGACAGGGTTGAATCAGTACTTC. This codes for CASSPRTGLNQYF.

The chain employs TRBV6-5 and TRBJ1-5, with a weak D call TRBD1 (5 bases). The CDR3 sequence is 13 residues long. Germline CDR1 and CDR2: MNHEY and SVGAGI. Trimming removed 0 bases from V and 7 bases from J, with 7 bases in between. The CDR3 bases are TGTGCCAGCAGTTACTCAAAGGGGCAGCCCCAGCATTTT. Encoded protein: CASSYSKGQPQHF.

This chain connects TRBV27 to TRBJ1-2; 8 bases map to TRBD1. Unmatched junction bases numbered 14, after V lost 5 bases and J lost 6 bases. CDR3 length: 16 amino acids. Per the germline V gene, CDR1 is MNHEY and CDR2 is SMNVEV (reference sequence). CDR3: CASSPAGTGAIDGYTF. CDR3 bases: TGTGCCAGCAGTCCTGCCGGGACAGGCGCAATTGATGGCTACACCTTC.

In this sample, this clone turned up a few times. J is TRBJ1-1 and V is TRBV29-1, with 7 nucleotides matching TRBD1. Germline-derived CDR1 and CDR2 are SQVTM and ANQGSEA. This CDR3 region has 13 residues. V shed 4 bases and J 6 bases; nucleotides not matched to a gene: 8. The CDR3 protein is CSVGAGGLAEAFF. Here the CDR3 DNA reads TGCAGCGTTGGGGCAGGGGGTTTGGCTGAAGCTTTCTTT.

This rearrangement joins TRBV9 to TRBJ2-5, with 9 positions matching TRBD1. Germline CDR1 and CDR2: SGDLS and YYNGEE. The CDR3 runs to 17 residues. Trimming at V came to 0 bases and at J to 1 base, leaving 7 bases not matched to a gene. This chain's CDR3 is CASSVGGTGSPQETQYF. DNA for the CDR3: TGTGCCAGCAGCGTAGGGGGGACAGGGAGTCCCCAAGAGACCCAGTACTTC.

The DNA of the CDR3 is TGTGCCAGCTCACCAAGGGAGCCCGAGCAGTACTTC. Protein product: CASSPREPEQYF. This chain links TRBV18 with TRBJ2-7, with D tentatively TRBD2 (5 bases). Trimming pared 2 bases from V and 6 bases from J, leaving 8 bases between. Germline assignment: CDR1 KGHSH and CDR2 LQKENI. There are 12 residues in the CDR3.

This clone has just a few counts. V gene TRBV29-1 combines with J gene TRBJ1-1; 9 nucleotides align to TRBD1. The CDR3 loop spans 13 amino acids. Unmatched junction bases numbered 8, after V lost 7 bases and J lost 5 bases. Germline V gene lookup returns CDR1 SQVTM and CDR2 ANQGSEA. CDR3: CSATTGGSTEAFF. In nucleotides, the CDR3 is TGCAGCGCAACCACAGGGGGCTCGACTGAAGCTTTCTTT.

CDR3 amino acids: CASSYAGFGVPKLFF. The CDR3 bases are TGCGCCAGCAGCTACGCAGGCTTCGGTGTCCCAAAACTGTTTTTT. The rearrangement joins TRBV5-1 to TRBJ1-4; D remains ambiguous. Looked up from germline, CDR1 is SGHRS and CDR2 is YFSETQ. The CDR3 spans 15 residues. V was shortened by 3 bases and J by 10 bases, with 19 bases between the two germline ends.

This clone was seen more than once but under ten times. The V call is TRBV28, the J call TRBJ1-2; 8 nucleotides agree with TRBD1. Trimming at V came to 6 bases and at J to 7 bases, leaving 4 bases not matched to a gene. Germline assignment: CDR1 MDHEN and CDR2 SYDVKM. The length of the CDR3 is 12 residues. The CDR3 sequence is CASSWTGSGYTF. The CDR3 DNA is TGTGCCAGCAGCTGGACAGGGAGTGGCTACACCTTC.

Here the CDR3 reads CASSYGQPPETQYF. In DNA form, the CDR3 reads TGTGCCAGCAGTTACGGACAGCCTCCAGAGACCCAGTACTTC. The rearrangement links TRBV7-9 to TRBJ2-5; D possibly corresponds to TRBD1 (6 bases). The CDR3 is made up of 14 amino acids. Germline values: CDR1 SEHNR, CDR2 FQNEAQ (reference sequence). V was cut by 6 bases and J by 4 bases, with 15 bases left in between.

V and J are TRBV11-2 and TRBJ1-2; 10 positions match TRBD1. This CDR3 spans 15 amino acids. Germline V gene lookup returns CDR1 SGHAT and CDR2 FQNNGV. V was clipped by 5 bases and J by 4 bases; unmatched bases: 7. DNA for the CDR3: TGTGCCAGCAGCCCACGGGACAGGGGCATCTATGGCTACACCTTC. Its translation is CASSPRDRGIYGYTF.

V usage is TRBV27 and J usage is TRBJ2-1; 8 positions agree with TRBD1. This CDR3 has 17 residues. The germline V gene has CDR1 MNHEY and CDR2 SMNVEV (reference sequence). V dropped 4 bases and J dropped 0; count of bases not matched to a gene: 8. The CDR3 region has the DNA TGTGCCAGCAGTTCCCCACAGGGGGATTCCTCCTACAATGAGCAGTTCTTC. Translating it yields CASSSPQGDSSYNEQFF.

J is TRBJ1-2 and V is TRBV28; 7 nucleotides line up with TRBD1. Germline assignment: CDR1 MDHEN and CDR2 SYDVKM. V lost 5 bases and J lost 8; bases outside the gene matches: 11. The CDR3 is 14 residues long. CDR3 coding DNA: TGTGCCAGCAGTCTAACACACAGGGGAGGAGGCTACACCTTC. It codes for CASSLTHRGGGYTF.

This clone showed up just a few times. The V call is TRBV7-2, the J call TRBJ2-1, with 7 bases that match TRBD2. J gave up 0 bases and V 3 bases, and 2 bases lay outside the gene matches. This CDR3 comprises 15 residues. Per germline, CDR1 SGHTA and CDR2 FQGNSA. The DNA of the CDR3 is TGTGCCAGCAGCTTCGGGGGGAGCTCCTACAATGAGCAGTTCTTC. This translates into CASSFGGSSYNEQFF.

This chain links TRBV6-5 with TRBJ2-7, with 9 nucleotides matching TRBD1. This CDR3 is built from 12 residues. The V gene's germline CDR1 is MNHEY and CDR2 SVGAGI. The ends lost 10 bases at V and 6 bases at J; junction bases unmatched: 7. The CDR3 region is CATRTGDSEQYF. Here the CDR3 DNA reads TGTGCCACCAGGACAGGGGACTCCGAGCAGTACTTC.

This clone has just a few counts. V gene TRBV29-1 combines with J gene TRBJ1-1; TRBD1 is a possible D gene (6 bases). The germline V and J ends were trimmed by 6 bases and 6 bases, with 17 bases remaining between them. The germline V gene encodes CDR1 SQVTM and CDR2 ANQGSEA. This CDR3 contains 13 residues. In nucleotides, the CDR3 is TGCAGCGTGAGGAGAGGGGGGGGCTCTGAAGCTTTCTTT. Its translation is CSVRRGGGSEAFF.

This clone appeared a few times. The chain is built from TRBV18 and TRBJ2-2; 7 bases are a match to TRBD2. This CDR3 spans 18 amino acids. Germline lookup yields CDR1 KGHSH and CDR2 LQKENI. V gave up 5 bases and J gave up 6 bases; unmatched junction bases: 18. DNA for the CDR3: TGTGCCAGCTCAAATCGCGGGAGCGCGGTCCTCATTCCCGGGGAGCTGTTTTTT. This translates into CASSNRGSAVLIPGELFF. The variable domain in full, with the rest retrieved from reference TRBV18 and TRBJ2-2, is NAGVMQNPRHLVRRRGQEARLRCSPMKGHSHVYWYRQLPEEGLKFMVYLQKENIIDESGMPKERFSAEFPKEGPSILRIQQVVRGDSAAYFCASSNRGSAVLIPGELFFGEGSRLTVL.

V gene TRBV6-5 combines with J gene TRBJ2-5, with 9 bases fitting TRBD1. There are 14 residues in the CDR3. Trimming at V came to 6 bases and at J to 5 bases, leaving 7 bases not matched to a gene. The germline V gene encodes CDR1 MNHEY and CDR2 SVGAGI. CDR3 coding DNA: TGTGCCAGCAGCAGGGACAGGGCCAGGGAGACCCAGTACTTC. Translated: CASSRDRARETQYF.

This clone was counted a few times. The junction departs from the called germline gene at one end, perhaps through a read error. The V call is TRBV9, the J call TRBJ2-1, with 11 nucleotides matching TRBD2. Germline V gene lookup returns CDR1 SGDLS and CDR2 YYNGEE. The CDR3 spans 15 residues. CDR3 loop: CASSVESLAGGPRVF. CDR3 nucleotide sequence: TGTGCCAGCAGCGTAGAGAGTCTAGCGGGAGGCCCTCGGGTCTTC.

In this sample, this clone turned up a few times. CDR3 bases: TGCGCCAGCAGCCAACTGGACAGGGCTCAGACCCAGTACTTC. It yields the protein CASSQLDRAQTQYF. The rearrangement joins TRBV4-3 to TRBJ2-5; the match to TRBD1 covers 8 bases. V was clipped by 2 bases and J by 6 bases; unmatched bases: 5. CDR1 and CDR2 (germline): LGHNA, YSLEER. The CDR3 loop spans 14 amino acids.

This clone was observed a handful of times. This sequence joins TRBV29-1 and TRBJ1-2; no reliable D call. Germline CDR1 and CDR2: SQVTM and ANQGSEA. V was shortened by 3 bases and J by 0 bases, with 11 bases between the two germline ends. The CDR3 sequence is 14 residues long. CDR3 amino acids: CSVEALSPNYGYTF. The CDR3 nucleotides are TGCAGCGTTGAGGCCCTTTCGCCTAACTATGGCTACACCTTC.

This clone was detected a few times. Other DNA sequences within the sample encode an identical CDR3. This chain connects TRBV4-3 to TRBJ2-5; no definite D call. This CDR3 is 13 amino acids long. The ends were cut back, 0 bases at V and 4 bases at J, with 6 bases in the middle. Germline CDR1 is LGHNA and CDR2 is YSLEER. The CDR3 loop reads CASSQESRETQYF. In DNA, the CDR3 is TGCGCCAGCAGCCAAGAGTCCCGAGAGACCCAGTACTTC.

This clone was seen more than once but under ten times. J is TRBJ1-2 and V is TRBV6-5; D gene uncertain. V lost 6 bases and J lost 2, with 10 bases in between. The CDR3 runs 13 residues. Germline V lookup: CDR1 MNHEY, CDR2 SVGAGI. The CDR3 nucleotides read TGTGCCAGCAGGAGGGAACCAAACTATGGCTACACCTTC. This gives the protein CASRREPNYGYTF.